This T cell receptor beta chain was documented in a study of beta chain features in type 1 diabetes (dated by TCRdb to between 2017 and 2018). Describing the broader study: No differences in mean age, gender distribution, total cell number or subset yield were found between patients and healthy donors. A total of roughly 110 million sorted cells were examined across all samples, and the number of cells per subset was strongly correlated with RNA yield. In the study, TCRB repertoires of sorted circulating CD4+ T cell subsets from recently diagnosed type 1 diabetes patients were compared with those of matched healthy donors. Regulatory and stem cell-like memory subsets were obtained from only 8 patients and about 8 healthy donors, while naive and central memory subsets were obtained from all 30 or so donors.

The entire isolated RNA was reverse transcribed using the High Capacity cDNA Reverse Transcription Kit, and thus expressed TCRB transcripts were sequenced. Deep immunoSEQ sequencing was applied to naive, central memory and regulatory T cell samples, giving an average of roughly 3.3 million total reads per sample. Sorted cells were lysed in RLT buffer, and RNA was extracted using DNase-treated RNeasy Micro or Mini kits according to cell number. To prevent cross-contamination, every cell subset was processed on its own, while patient and healthy donor samples were processed together. The immunoSEQ multiplex PCR was used to amplify TCRB sequences from cDNA, yielding 87-bp fragments that span the CDR3 region. Sequencing of the amplicons was done on the Illumina HiSeq platform. The paper's processing steps were these. PCR bias was computationally corrected using synthetic template baselines, reads within Hamming distance 2 were collapsed, and singletons that could not be merged were discarded. Reads were aligned against IMGT to assign V, D and J genes, CDR3 length and insertions or deletions at six rearrangement sites. Within each subset, clonotype counts were normalized to sorted cell number, and only after that were true diversity and Gini coefficients computed with the tcR R package. The overlap coefficient, calculated on TCRB nucleotide sequences, was used to measure repertoire sharing. As a proxy for the pre-selection repertoire, out-of-frame TCRB sequences from naive cells were analyzed. TCRdb's version of the immuneACCESS table is confined to in-frame rearrangements and falls short of the full clone set. An unresolved V gene accounts for under half of the shortfall where checked; the remainder is of unknown origin. V and J calls and clone size are as listed in that table; D and trimming were resolved from the DNA. Within this sample are hundreds of thousands of clones, with roughly 13% of them counted one time only. Less than 0.025% of the sample is in the top ten clones.

The germline V gene encodes CDR1 SGHRS and CDR2 YFSETQ. V and J are truncated by 4 bases and 3 bases respectively, leaving an intervening sequence of 16 bases. Reading from cysteine to phenylalanine, the CDR3 counts 15 amino acids. Only CDR3 DNA remains: 45 bases, in frame from the first base. Each donor gave one peripheral blood draw, averaging approximately 120 mL, which was collected into heparinised tubes. A BD FACSAria II was used to sort naive, central memory, regulatory and stem cell-like memory CD4+ T cells with a panel that included CD45RO, CCR7, CD25, CD127, CD95 and CD27. Purity was above 95% for every sorted population. PBMCs were separated immediately by Lymphoprep density gradient centrifugation and were stained directly, without being cultured. To minimize batch effects, samples were stained and sorted in pairs, one healthy donor with one patient per experiment. This clone was detected only a few times. There is no known antigen for this receptor. No much larger clone exists at a distance of one base, and base qualities are not known.

Points the paper makes about the study in general: Fewer insertions and more nucleotide deletions at VDJ recombination sites were observed in patients with type 1 diabetes, implying thymic rearrangement abnormalities. Only small numbers of individuals were included in the HLA sub-analyses, which left unresolved whether HLA type had any influence on TCRB rearrangement. Naive, central memory and regulatory TCRB repertoires appeared more similar among patients than among healthy donors. PCR may preferentially amplify shorter templates, but because patient and control samples were amplified and corrected together, any resulting skew would affect both groups equally. Because cDNA rather than genomic DNA was sequenced, highly expressing activated cells could have been over-represented, although no difference in activation and CD3 levels was found between groups. A moderate but significant shortening of TCRB CDR3 length was observed in type 1 diabetes patients in all four CD4+ subsets.

Sequenced material: naive CD4+ T cells from blood. Reading the label with the study, this specimen's cell subset or site is: true naive CD4+ T cells. This TCR was recovered from a man in his late teens or twenties with type 1 diabetes. The chain is assembled from TRBV5-1 and TRBJ1-1, and the D gene may be TRBD1, 5 bases matching. The nucleotide sequence is TGCGCCAGCAGCCTCCAGGGCAGGGTAGACACTGAAGCTTTCTTT. Translation gives CASSLQGRVDTEAFF.